This T cell receptor beta chain emerged from a study of regulatory T cells in long-lasting Graves disease. Time point defined: newly diagnosed GD, antithyroid drugs for less than 3 months. PBMC-derived RNA was used for the TCR library. General study results and limits: Persistent disease was characterized by preferential usage of TRBV28, TRBJ1-2 and TRBJ2-5. Persistent patients had more shared public clonotypes (under 3,000) than new patients (about 870).

Ten or more counts support this clonotype. Its antigen is still unknown. This CDR3 region has 16 residues. Germline V gives CDR1 DFQATT, CDR2 SNEGSKA (reference sequence). V dropped 0 bases and J dropped 8 bases, with 22 bases sitting between them. Through Arm-PCR of CDR3 regions and iRepertoire HTBI primers, TCR beta libraries were built. MiXCR, run by TCRdb on the multiplex PCR reads, gives a single entry per CDR3 protein. The sample records under 500,000 distinct CDR3 sequences, 16% being singletons. This same sample was also taken into another study, of T cells in Graves' hyperthyroidism and ophthalmopathy. That paper adds: Newly diagnosed hyperthyroidism, duration under 2 months, in patients aged 18 to 65. Carried out on the TCR CDR3, a first-round RT-PCR used the HTBI primer set.

This clonotype was sampled from a woman in her twenties or thirties with Graves disease. The specimen comprised peripheral blood mononuclear cells (PBMCs), sampled at new diagnosis, from a patient treated with antithyroid drugs. The chain has TRBV20-1 and TRBJ1-2; unclear D gene. CDR3 sequence (DNA): TGCAGTGCTAGAGATACGGCCATAGGCCCTACGGGAGGCTACACCTTC. This codes for CSARDTAIGPTGGYTF.